Listed here are 30 T cell receptor beta chains from one sample, sequenced in a study of Graves' ophthalmopathy and Graves' hyperthyroidism. Amplification of the TCR beta CDR3 regions used RNA transcripts (as template). Second-round multiplex PCR came after first-round RT-PCR with HTBI primers. One entry per CDR3 protein results from TCRdb running MiXCR on the multiplex PCR reads. Of a few hundred thousand distinct CDR3 sequences in the sample, 15% are singletons; the top ten hold roughly 7%. Sequencing used peripheral blood. The receptor set was obtained from a woman under 30 with stable Graves' hyperthyroidism.

With regard to this clonotype: A read error may account for a junction end that differs from germline. The chain uses TRBV7-2 and TRBJ1-2; no firm D call. Germline V gives CDR1 SGHTA, CDR2 FQGNSA. This CDR3 contains 13 residues. The CDR3 protein is CASRYGVLDGYIF. The CDR3 DNA follows: TGTGCCAGCAGGTACGGGGTCCTCGATGGCTACATCTTC.

This clonotype was observed a handful of times. V usage is TRBV27 and J usage is TRBJ2-1; weak D call: TRBD2 (6 bases). Germline V lookup: CDR1 MNHEY, CDR2 SMNVEV (reference sequence). The CDR3 contains 15 residues. V lost 5 bases and J 2 bases, leaving 13 bases between the germline ends. Written as DNA, the CDR3 is TGTGCCAGCAGTCCTTTAGCGGCCACCTACAATGAGCAGTTCTTC. It encodes CASSPLAATYNEQFF.

This clonotype was seen many times. The chain carries TRBV3-1 and TRBJ2-7, with TRBD1 matching 8 bases. The germline V gene has CDR1 LGHDT and CDR2 YNNKEL (reference sequence). Trimming removed 4 bases from V and 0 bases from J; junction bases left unmatched: 8. The CDR3 contains 16 residues. The CDR3 nucleotides read TGTGCCAGCAGCCCTCGGACAGGGACGGGCTCCTACGAGCAGTACTTC. It translates to CASSPRTGTGSYEQYF.

There are many counts of this clonotype. This chain joins TRBV2 and TRBJ1-6, with 8 bases matching TRBD1. This CDR3 comprises 17 residues. Germline V lookup: CDR1 SNHLY, CDR2 FYNNEI. Trimming at V came to 6 bases and at J to 0 bases, leaving 7 bases not matched to a gene. DNA for the CDR3: TGTGCCAGCAGGGGGGACAGGTTTAGCTCCTATAATTCACCCCTCCACTTT. Protein product: CASRGDRFSSYNSPLHF.

This clonotype came up many times. Written as DNA, the CDR3 is TGCAGTGCGGGGAGACAGGCTTTGAACACTGAAGCTTTCTTT. This translates into CSAGRQALNTEAFF. V is TRBV20-1 and J is TRBJ1-1, with D possibly matching TRBD1 (6 bases). Trimming shortened V by 6 bases and J by 0 bases, and 14 bases separated the two germline ends. The CDR3 totals 14 residues. Germline-derived CDR1 and CDR2 are DFQATT and SNEGSKA (reference sequence).

This clonotype occurred many times. The CDR3 DNA reads as TGTGCCAGCAGGCGACGGGGACGGGGGGATGGCTACACCTTC. Amino acid sequence: CASRRRGRGDGYTF. The rearrangement links TRBV6-5 to TRBJ1-2; D possibly corresponds to TRBD1 (5 bases). The CDR3 contains 14 residues. In germline, CDR1 is MNHEY, CDR2 SVGAGI. V shed 6 bases and J shed 6 bases, with 17 bases lying between them.

This clonotype occurred many times. The rearrangement links TRBV25-1 to TRBJ1-1; D is ambiguous. CDR1 is MGHDK, CDR2 SYGVNS, per germline. The CDR3 runs to 14 residues. Between the trimmed V and J ends, which lost 5 bases and 1 base, there was a span of 11 bases. CDR3 in amino acids: CASSNRVGNTEAFF. DNA of the CDR3: TGTGCCAGCAGTAACAGAGTAGGGAACACTGAAGCTTTCTTT.

This clonotype was found a few times. The V call is TRBV9, the J call TRBJ2-2, with unresolved D. Germline-derived CDR1 and CDR2 are SGDLS and YYNGEE. V lost 4 bases and J 0 bases, leaving 4 bases between the germline ends. This CDR3 comprises 13 residues. Here the CDR3 DNA reads TGTGCCAGCAGCAACTCGAACACCGGGGAGCTGTTTTTT. This gives the protein CASSNSNTGELFF.

This clonotype was observed a handful of times. The chain is built from TRBV7-9 and TRBJ2-7; D remains unclear. CDR1 is SEHNR, CDR2 FQNEAQ, per germline (reference sequence). Trimming stripped 1 base from V and 2 bases from J, with 9 bases between. The CDR3 runs to 14 residues. The CDR3 spells CASSLGLDTYEQYF. The CDR3 nucleotides are TGTGCCAGCAGCTTAGGGCTAGACACCTACGAGCAGTACTTC.

This clonotype was found many times. This chain connects TRBV9 to TRBJ1-1; the D is unclear. This CDR3 region has 13 residues. Trimming shortened V by 0 bases and J by 4 bases, and 7 bases separated the two germline ends. Germline CDR1 reads SGDLS; CDR2 reads YYNGEE. CDR3 in DNA: TGTGCCAGCAGCGTAGCTACGGGCACTGAAGCTTTCTTT. This codes for CASSVATGTEAFF. Full variable domain (remainder filled in from reference TRBV9 and TRBJ1-1): DSGVTQTPKHLITATGQRVTLRCSPRSGDLSVYWYQQSLDQGLQFLIQYYNGEERAKGNILERFSAQQFPDLHSELNLSSLELGDSALYFCASSVATGTEAFFGQGTRLTVV.

This chain links TRBV7-2 with TRBJ2-3; 7 bases match TRBD2. V lost 3 bases and J lost 2; bases outside the gene matches: 17. The CDR3 runs to 19 residues. Germline CDR1 SGHTA, CDR2 FQGNSA. The CDR3 DNA reads TGTGCCAGCAGCTTTAGGACCCTTCGGAGGGAGGGTTTCACAGATACGCAGTATTTT. Protein: CASSFRTLRREGFTDTQYF.

A few counts support this clonotype. One base away lies a much larger clone, so this may be a sequencing read error. This CDR3 reads CSSSLFLGNTEAFF. Here the CDR3 DNA reads TGTTCCAGCAGCTTATTTCTGGGTAACACTGAAGCTTTCTTT. The chain uses TRBV7-2 and TRBJ1-1, with no clear D. This CDR3 has 14 residues. Germline CDR1 reads SGHTA; CDR2 reads FQGNSA.

The table lists this clonotype with many counts. The chain uses TRBV7-3 and TRBJ2-3, with D perhaps being TRBD1 or TRBD2 (5 bases each). The CDR3 runs 16 residues. The ends were cut back, 2 bases at V and 5 bases at J, with 17 bases in the middle. Germline V lookup: CDR1 SGHTA, CDR2 FQGTGA. Written as DNA, the CDR3 is TGTGCCAGCAGCTTACAATTGGGGACCTCGGGAGATACGCAGTATTTT. Translated: CASSLQLGTSGDTQYF.

This chain connects TRBV11-2 to TRBJ1-2, with a weak D call TRBD1 (6 bases). V was trimmed by 10 bases and J by 7 bases, leaving 10 bases between them. This CDR3 comprises 10 residues. Germline V gives CDR1 SGHAT, CDR2 FQNNGV. DNA of the CDR3: TGTGCCATCCAGGGGTCTGGCTACACCTTC. This encodes CAIQGSGYTF.

The sample holds many counts of this clonotype. The chain carries TRBV12-3 or TRBV12-4 and TRBJ2-7; weak D call: TRBD1 (6 bases). Trimming cost V 5 bases and J 6 bases, with 17 bases left between them. The CDR3 contains 14 residues. The CDR3 DNA reads TGTGCCAGCAGTGAGGGGGACGTTGGGATCGAGCAGTACTTC. Translating it yields CASSEGDVGIEQYF.

The sample holds many counts of this clonotype. CDR3 residues: CSAPSRVTQYF. Written as DNA, the CDR3 is TGCAGTGCCCCCAGTAGGGTGACCCAGTACTTC. The chain employs TRBV20-1 and TRBJ2-5; D gene uncertain. V was trimmed by 6 bases and J by 7 bases, leaving 12 bases between them. Germline loops: CDR1 DFQATT, CDR2 SNEGSKA (reference sequence). The CDR3 sequence is 11 residues long.

The sample holds many counts of this clonotype. CDR3: CASSVGQMQETQYF. DNA for the CDR3: TGTGCCAGCAGCGTAGGGCAGATGCAAGAGACCCAGTACTTC. The rearrangement links TRBV9 to TRBJ2-5; no clear D. Between the trimmed V and J ends, which lost 0 bases and 2 bases, there was a span of 8 bases. There are 14 residues in the CDR3. Germline V CDR1 and CDR2: SGDLS, YYNGEE.

This clonotype was observed at least ten times. DNA of the CDR3: TGTGCCAGCAGTTACTCCCTTAAGGACGAGCAGTACTTC. As protein: CASSYSLKDEQYF. The J gene is TRBJ2-7, the V gene TRBV6-2 or TRBV6-3; no clear D gene. CDR3 size: 13 residues. Looked up from germline, CDR1 is MNHEY and CDR2 is SVGEGT. Trimming removed 0 bases from V and 5 bases from J, with 8 bases in between.

The chain uses TRBV7-2 and TRBJ1-2; D gene uncertain. Germline-derived CDR1 and CDR2 are SGHTA and FQGNSA. Trimming shortened V by 0 bases and J by 0 bases, and 5 bases separated the two germline ends. CDR3 size: 14 residues. CDR3 region: CASSLAQANYGYTF. The CDR3 DNA follows: TGTGCCAGCAGCTTAGCGCAGGCTAACTATGGCTACACCTTC.

This rearrangement joins TRBV3-1 to TRBJ1-5, with D hard to call. The CDR3 extends over 15 amino acids. Germline V gene sequence: CDR1 LGHDT, CDR2 YNNKEL (reference sequence). V was pared by 0 bases and J by 2 bases, with 8 bases between. The CDR3 here is CASSQEVAGNQPQHF. The CDR3 coding sequence is TGTGCCAGCAGCCAAGAGGTGGCAGGCAATCAGCCCCAGCATTTT.

This clonotype was detected a few times. The chain links TRBV20-1 to TRBJ2-2; D possibly corresponds to TRBD1 (5 bases). CDR1 and CDR2 (germline): DFQATT, SNEGSKA (reference sequence). The length of the CDR3 is 12 residues. The V end was cut by 5 bases, the J end by 6 bases, with 10 bases between. The CDR3 sequence: CSALRDSGELFF. CDR3 nucleotide sequence: TGCAGTGCTCTCAGGGATTCCGGGGAGCTGTTTTTT.

This clonotype was seen many times. This sequence joins TRBV2 and TRBJ1-2; TRBD1 matches at 7 bases. Germline assignment: CDR1 SNHLY and CDR2 FYNNEI. The length of the CDR3 is 13 residues. Trimming took 5 bases from V and 3 from J; bases not matched to a gene: 3. The CDR3 sequence: CASSRTGDYGYTF. CDR3 nucleotide sequence: TGTGCCAGCAGTAGGACAGGAGACTATGGCTACACCTTC.

This clonotype was counted at least ten times. This chain uses TRBV6-2 or TRBV6-3 with TRBJ1-1; no definite D call. This CDR3 has 17 residues. Germline-derived CDR1 and CDR2 are MNHEY and SVGEGT. Between the trimmed V and J ends, which lost 2 bases and 0 bases, there was a span of 16 bases. The CDR3 DNA reads as TGTGCCAGCAGTTACACCCCTAGCCTTACGGTGAACACTGAAGCTTTCTTT. The encoded protein is CASSYTPSLTVNTEAFF.

The V and J genes are TRBV5-1 and TRBJ1-1; D is unresolved. Trimming removed 0 bases from V and 4 bases from J, with 13 bases in between. This CDR3 spans 15 amino acids. Germline V gene sequence: CDR1 SGHRS, CDR2 YFSETQ. The CDR3 reads CASSLAPMRGTEAFF. CDR3 coding DNA: TGCGCCAGCAGCTTGGCCCCTATGCGCGGCACTGAAGCTTTCTTT.

This clonotype was picked up many times. The rearrangement uses TRBV7-3 and TRBJ1-1; D is unresolved. V was trimmed by 2 bases and J by 4 bases, leaving 11 bases between them. Germline V CDR1 and CDR2: SGHTA, FQGTGA. The CDR3 has 14 residues. The CDR3 sequence: CASSLGGSGTEAFF. CDR3 DNA: TGTGCCAGCAGCTTAGGAGGTAGCGGCACTGAAGCTTTCTTT.

Comment on this clonotype: This sequence may be a read error, since a much larger clone differs from it by one base. The V call is TRBV5-1, the J call TRBJ2-5; the match to TRBD1 covers 7 bases. The CDR3 spans 16 residues. Germline V gene lookup returns CDR1 SGHRS and CDR2 YFSETQ. The V and J ends lost 4 bases and 1 base, in that order; junction bases with no gene match: 10. Here the CDR3 reads CASSHRDSSFQETQYF. CDR3 nucleotide sequence: TGCGCCAGCAGCCATCGGGACAGCTCCTTCCAAGAGACCCAGTACTTC.

This clonotype was found many times. CDR3 DNA sequence: TGTGCCAGCACCCCCGTCCCATTATCGAGGGATGGCTACACCTTC. Amino acids: CASTPVPLSRDGYTF. This chain links TRBV6-1 with TRBJ1-2; no definite D call. Per germline, CDR1 MNHNS and CDR2 SASEGT. This CDR3 is built from 15 residues. The ends were cut back, 7 bases at V and 6 bases at J, with 21 bases in the middle.

The gene calls are TRBV9 and TRBJ1-1; tentative D call: TRBD1 (5 bases). The germline V gene has CDR1 SGDLS and CDR2 YYNGEE. V gave up 2 bases and J gave up 1 base, with 18 bases separating them. This CDR3 has 17 amino acids. This CDR3 reads CASSVVGTGVENTEAFF. The CDR3 DNA reads TGTGCCAGCAGCGTTGTAGGCACAGGTGTGGAGAACACTGAAGCTTTCTTT.

This clonotype was recorded at least ten times. The chain is built from TRBV10-3 and TRBJ1-5, with D perhaps matching TRBD1 (6 bases). In germline, CDR1 is ENHRY, CDR2 SYGVKD. CDR3 length: 17 amino acids. With 0 bases removed from V and 3 bases from J, the gap between germline ends came to 15 bases. CDR3 sequence (DNA): TGTGCCATCAGTGAGTCATCGACAGGAATTCCCAATCAGCCCCAGCATTTT. It yields the protein CAISESSTGIPNQPQHF.

On this clonotype: It may be a read error: a sequence one base away is much more abundant. The V and J genes are TRBV5-1 and TRBJ1-1, with 10 positions matching TRBD1. Germline V CDR1 and CDR2: SGHRS, YFSETQ. The CDR3 spans 16 residues. CDR3 sequence (DNA): TGCGCCAGCAGCTTTTATACCTGGACAGGGGGTAGTGAACCTTTCTTT. Protein: CASSFYTWTGGSEPFF.